This T cell receptor beta chain derives from a study of cytomegalovirus exposure and HLA in healthy donors. The table lists this clone with a count of one. Use of 60 Vbeta and 13 Jbeta primers characterized the PCR. TCRdb's copy holds only in-frame clones and misses some; the assay was immunoSEQ multiplex PCR. There are about 100,000 clones in the sample; 75% to 85% occur only once, and about 1.2% lies in the top ten. The source material was PBMCs. The receptor was derived from a woman between 18 and 29 years old in good health and CMV-seronegative.

The CDR3: CASSQGDEQYF. The CDR3, as DNA: TGTGCCAGTAGTCAAGGGGACGAGCAGTACTTC. The gene calls are TRBV19 and TRBJ2-7; the D gene is possibly TRBD1 (5 bases). Germline V gene lookup returns CDR1 LNHDA and CDR2 SQIVND (reference sequence). V was clipped by 5 bases and J by 5 bases, with 7 bases between them. The CDR3 covers 11 residues. Drawing the rest from reference TRBV19 and TRBJ2-7, the complete variable domain is DGGITQSPKYLFRKEGQNVTLSCEQNLNHDAMYWYRQDPGQGLRLIYYSQIVNDFQKGDIAEGYSVSREKKESFPLTVTSAQKNPTAFYLCASSQGDEQYFGPGTRLTVT.